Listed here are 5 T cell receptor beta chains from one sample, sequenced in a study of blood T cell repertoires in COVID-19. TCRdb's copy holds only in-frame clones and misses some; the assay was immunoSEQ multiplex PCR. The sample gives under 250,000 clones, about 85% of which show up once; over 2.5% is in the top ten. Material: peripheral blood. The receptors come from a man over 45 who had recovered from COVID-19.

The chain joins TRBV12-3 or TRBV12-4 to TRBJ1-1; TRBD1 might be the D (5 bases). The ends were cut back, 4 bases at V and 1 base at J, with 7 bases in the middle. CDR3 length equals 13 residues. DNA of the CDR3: TGTGCCAGCAGTTACCAGGGGAACACTGAAGCTTTCTTT. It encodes CASSYQGNTEAFF.

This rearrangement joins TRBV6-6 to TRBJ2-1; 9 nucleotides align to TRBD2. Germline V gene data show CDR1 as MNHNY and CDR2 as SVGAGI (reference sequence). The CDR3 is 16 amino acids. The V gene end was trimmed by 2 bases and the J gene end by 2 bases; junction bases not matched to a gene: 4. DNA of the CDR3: TGTGCCAGCAGTTACGGGGCGGGAGGGCCCTACAATGAGCAGTTCTTC. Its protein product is CASSYGAGGPYNEQFF.

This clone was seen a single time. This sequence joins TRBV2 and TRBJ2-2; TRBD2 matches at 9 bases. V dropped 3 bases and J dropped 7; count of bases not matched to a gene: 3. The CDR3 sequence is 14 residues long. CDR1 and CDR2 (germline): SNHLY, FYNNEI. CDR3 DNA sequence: TGTGCCAGCAGTGACCTAGCGGGATACGGGGAGCTGTTTTTT. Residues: CASSDLAGYGELFF.

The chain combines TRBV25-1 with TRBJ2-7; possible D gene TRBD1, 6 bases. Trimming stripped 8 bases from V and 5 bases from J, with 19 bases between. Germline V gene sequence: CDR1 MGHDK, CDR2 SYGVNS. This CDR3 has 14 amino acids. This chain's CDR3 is CASPAPDSDHEQYF. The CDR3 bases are TGTGCCAGCCCCGCACCGGACAGTGACCACGAGCAGTACTTC.

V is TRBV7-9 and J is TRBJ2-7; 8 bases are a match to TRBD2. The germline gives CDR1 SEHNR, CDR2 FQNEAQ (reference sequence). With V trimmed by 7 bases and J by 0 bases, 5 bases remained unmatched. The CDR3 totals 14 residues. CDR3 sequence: CASILAGASYEQYF. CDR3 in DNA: TGTGCCAGCATTCTAGCGGGCGCCTCCTACGAGCAGTACTTC.